A selection of T cell receptor beta chains follows, all from one sample in a study of T cells in Graves' hyperthyroidism and ophthalmopathy. TCRdb reanalysed the multiplex PCR reads using MiXCR and keeps one entry per CDR3 protein. This sample carries over 250,000 distinct CDR3 sequences, roughly 15% of them seen once, and the ten largest clones take approximately 35%. Sequencing was carried out using blood. Source of these receptors: a middle-aged woman with Graves' ophthalmopathy. Both conserved end residues are part of each CDR3. Fields, in order: clone size, J gene, V gene, D gene, CDR3 DNA, CDR3 protein. The D gene is left open where the match is weak. Clone size, where shown, is once, few, many, or a class for clones that have expanded.

>many|TRBJ2-5|TRBV7-2|TRBD1
TGTGCCAGCAGTTTCCCGGGACAGGGGTCACAGACCCAGTACTTC
CASSFPGQGSQTQYF
>-|TRBJ2-6|TRBV9|-
TGTGCCAGCAGCCCCATCCTCTCTGGGGCCAACGTCCTGACTTTC
CASSPILSGANVLTF
>-|TRBJ2-1|TRBV12-3/TRBV12-4|-
TGTGCCAGCAGTTTAACCAGTTGGTTTGAGCAGTTCTTC
CASSLTSWFEQFF
>-|TRBJ1-2|TRBV5-6|TRBD1
TGTGCCAGCAGCTTCCGGGACAGGGGATACGATGGCTACACCTTC
CASSFRDRGYDGYTF
>many|TRBJ2-5|TRBV7-2|TRBD2
TGTGCCAGCAGCTTGGGAGCGGGGGGAGGAGAGACCCAGTACTTC
CASSLGAGGGETQYF
>few|TRBJ2-1|TRBV5-1|TRBD1
TGCGCCAGCAGCTCTAAGGGGGCGCGGAGCTCCTACAATGAGCAGTTCTTC
CASSSKGARSSYNEQFF
>many|TRBJ2-7|TRBV10-3|-
TGTGCCATCAGTGAGACTCAGACAGGCGAGCAGTACTTC
CAISETQTGEQYF
>many|TRBJ2-1|TRBV7-8|-
TGTGCCAGCAGCCGAGTGATCAATGAGCAGTTCTTC
CASSRVINEQFF
>-|TRBJ1-2|TRBV25-1|-
TGTGCCAGCAGTGAAGGTTTTCTCTCCACCTTC
CASSEGFLSTF
>few|TRBJ1-5|TRBV20-1|-
TGCAGTGTTTTTCTGGGTAGCAATCAGCCCCAGCATTTT
CSVFLGSNQPQHF
>many|TRBJ2-1|TRBV27|TRBD2
TGTGCCAGCAGTCCCACCTGGGGGAGGGCCGGTAATGTAGATGAGCAGTTCTTC
CASSPTWGRAGNVDEQFF
>many|TRBJ1-1|TRBV28|-
TGTGCCAGCAGTTTTGCCAGGGATATAAGGAGTGAAGCTTTCTTT
CASSFARDIRSEAFF
>many|TRBJ1-2|TRBV6-5|-
TGTGCCAGCAGTTACTCGCGGCAGGGGCCCAACTATGGCTACACCTTC
CASSYSRQGPNYGYTF
>many|TRBJ2-2|TRBV10-3|-
TGTGCCATCAGAAGGGCGGGCGCCGGGGAGCTGTTTTTT
CAIRRAGAGELFF
>few|TRBJ2-2|TRBV6-2/TRBV6-3|-
TGTGCCAGCAGTTACCCCCCGGGATTGAACACCGGGGAGCTGTTTTTT
CASSYPPGLNTGELFF
>few|TRBJ2-5|TRBV3-1|TRBD2
TGTGCCAGCAGCCGAAGCACTAGCGGGAGGGCCGGGACCCAGTACTTC
CASSRSTSGRAGTQYF
>many|TRBJ1-5|TRBV2|-
TGTGCCAGCACCCCAGCAGGGTTATCAAATCAGCCCCAGCATTTT
CASTPAGLSNQPQHF
>many|TRBJ2-7|TRBV7-9|-
TGTGCCAGCAGCTTAGCGCTGGCCTACGAGCAGTACTTC
CASSLALAYEQYF
>few|TRBJ2-7|TRBV20-1|-
TGCAGTGCTAGGGGGAGGACAGCTCCTGGGGAGCAGTACTTC
CSARGRTAPGEQYF
>few|TRBJ2-3|TRBV4-2|-
TGTGCCAGCAGCCAAGGGCGGGGCGGGATGTCAGATACGCAGTATTTT
CASSQGRGGMSDTQYF
>many|TRBJ2-3|TRBV28|-
TGTGCCAGCAGTTTAAGCTACACAGATACGCAGTATTTT
CASSLSYTDTQYF
>-|TRBJ1-5|TRBV2|TRBD1
TGTGCCAGCAGTGAATGGGACAGGGGGCGCTCGGCCAATCAGCCCCAGCATTTT
CASSEWDRGRSANQPQHF
>-|TRBJ1-6|TRBV7-6|TRBD1
TGTGCCAGCAGCTTAGCTAGGACAGGGCGGAATTCACCCCTCCACTTT
CASSLARTGRNSPLHF
>few|TRBJ1-4|TRBV5-1|TRBD1
TGCGCCAGCACCCTACAGGGGAGGAATGAAAAACTGTTTTTT
CASTLQGRNEKLFF
>many|TRBJ1-1|TRBV19|-
TGTGCCAGTAGATGGAGCGCAGGCACTGAAGCTTTCTTT
CASRWSAGTEAFF
>few|TRBJ2-3|TRBV10-2|TRBD2
TGCGCCAGCAGTGAGTCAAGGATAGCGGGAGTTGTGGGTCAGTATTTT
CASSESRIAGVVGQYF
>-|TRBJ2-6|TRBV27|TRBD1
TGTGCCAGCAGTTTACAAGGGACAGGGAGGACTGGGGCCAACGTCCTGACTTTC
CASSLQGTGRTGANVLTF
>once|TRBJ1-5|TRBV30|-
TGTGCCTGGAGTGTAAAAGGGCTTTTCAATCAGCCCCAGCATTTT
CAWSVKGLFNQPQHF
>few|TRBJ1-1|TRBV27|-
TGTGCCATCTCAGCTAGAGGCCGCAGGGGCACTGAAGCTTTCTTT
CAISARGRRGTEAFF
>many|TRBJ1-2|TRBV6-1|-
TGTGCCAGCAGCTTCGGACAGTTTGGCTACACCTTC
CASSFGQFGYTF
>many|TRBJ2-3|TRBV7-9|-
TGTGCCAGCAGCGGATGGTTCGGAGGGGGCAAGACAGATACGCAGTATTTT
CASSGWFGGGKTDTQYF
>many|TRBJ2-7|TRBV7-9|-
TGTGCCAGCAGCTTAGCCGGGGCGAGAGTCTTCACCTACGAGCAGTACTTC
CASSLAGARVFTYEQYF
>many|TRBJ2-7|TRBV5-4|-
TGTGCCAGCAGCCCAGACAGTCGTTTCGAGCAGTACTTC
CASSPDSRFEQYF
>-|TRBJ2-1|TRBV20-1|TRBD2
TGCAGTGCTAGGGTCCCTAGCGGGAGCTCCTACAATGAGCCGTTCTTC
CSARVPSGSSYNEPFF
>few|TRBJ2-7|TRBV27|TRBD2
TGTGCCAGCAGTTTATTAGCGGGGCTCTCCTACGAGCAGTACTTC
CASSLLAGLSYEQYF
>many|TRBJ1-2|TRBV20-1|-
TGCAGTGCTGGTCCTGGAGGCGGGGGCTATGGCTACACCTTC
CSAGPGGGGYGYTF
>many|TRBJ2-1|TRBV2|TRBD2
TGTGCCAGCTCTGACAGCGGGAGTTCGAATGAGCAGTTCTTC
CASSDSGSSNEQFF
>many|TRBJ1-1|TRBV6-5|-
TGTGCCAGCAGTTACTCTCAGGCGTACACTGAAGCTTTCTTT
CASSYSQAYTEAFF
>-|TRBJ1-1|TRBV28|-
TGTGCCAGCAGCTTATTATCTGAAGTCACTGAAGCTTTCTTT
CASSLLSEVTEAFF
>-|TRBJ1-2|TRBV24-1|-
TGTGCCACCAGTGAGAAGGGACCATCCTGGGGTGGCTACACCTTC
CATSEKGPSWGGYTF
>few|TRBJ2-2|TRBV20-1|-
TGCAGTGCTAGAGATACTACGGGGGGGGAGCTGTTTTTT
CSARDTTGGELFF
>-|TRBJ1-2|TRBV29-1|-
TGCAGCGTCGACGATCAACAGCTCTCATATGGCTACACCTTC
CSVDDQQLSYGYTF
>many|TRBJ1-6|TRBV27|-
TGTGCCAGCAGTTTAGGGGGTAATTCACCCCTCCACTTT
CASSLGGNSPLHF
>many|TRBJ2-5|TRBV11-2|-
TGTGCCAGCAGCTTGGGACTCCTCCAAGAGACCCAGTACTTC
CASSLGLLQETQYF
>many|TRBJ2-7|TRBV28|TRBD1
TGTGCCAGCAGCGGACAGGGGGCCGTATACGAGCAGTACTTC
CASSGQGAVYEQYF